This entry concerns a single T cell receptor (beta chain). V gave up 4 bases and J gave up 3 bases, with 15 bases separating them. CDR1 and CDR2 from the germline V gene are KGHSH and LQKENI. This CDR3 contains 15 residues. The data were taken from a study of T cell responses to AZD1222 COVID-19 vaccine. The assay was immunoSEQ multiplex PCR, and TCRdb's table has in-frame clones only and misses some. Seen here are around 200,000 clones, roughly 88% observed once, and the top ten hold roughly 0.99%. The source material was peripheral blood, sampled on day 0 of AZD1222 vaccination. The chain couples TRBV18 to TRBJ1-2; D uncertain. This receptor was obtained from an adult in good health. The DNA for the CDR3 is TGTGCCAGCTCACTTCAAAATACACTCCACTATGGCTACACCTTC. Its translation: CASSLQNTLHYGYTF. Full variable domain (rest looked up from reference TRBV18 and TRBJ1-2): NAGVMQNPRHLVRRRGQEARLRCSPMKGHSHVYWYRQLPEEGLKFMVYLQKENIIDESGMPKERFSAEFPKEGPSILRIQQVVRGDSAAYFCASSLQNTLHYGYTFGSGTRLTVV.